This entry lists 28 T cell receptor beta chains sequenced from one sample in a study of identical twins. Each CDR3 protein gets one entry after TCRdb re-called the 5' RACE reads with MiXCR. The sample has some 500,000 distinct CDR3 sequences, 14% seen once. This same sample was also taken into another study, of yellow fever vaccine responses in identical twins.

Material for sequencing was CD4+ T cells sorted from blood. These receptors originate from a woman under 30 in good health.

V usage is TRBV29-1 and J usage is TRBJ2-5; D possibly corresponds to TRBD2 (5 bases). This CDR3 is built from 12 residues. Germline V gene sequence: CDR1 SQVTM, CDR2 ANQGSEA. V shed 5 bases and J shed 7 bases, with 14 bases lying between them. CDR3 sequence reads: CSVLSGRGTQYF. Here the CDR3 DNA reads TGCAGCGTTTTGTCCGGCCGGGGGACCCAGTACTTC.

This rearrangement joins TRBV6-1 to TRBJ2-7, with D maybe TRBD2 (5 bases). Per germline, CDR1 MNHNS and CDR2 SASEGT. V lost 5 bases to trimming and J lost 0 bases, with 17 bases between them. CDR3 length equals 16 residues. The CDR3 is CASSQVGRVSSYEQYF. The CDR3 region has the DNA TGTGCCAGCAGTCAAGTCGGGCGGGTGAGCTCCTACGAGCAGTACTTC.

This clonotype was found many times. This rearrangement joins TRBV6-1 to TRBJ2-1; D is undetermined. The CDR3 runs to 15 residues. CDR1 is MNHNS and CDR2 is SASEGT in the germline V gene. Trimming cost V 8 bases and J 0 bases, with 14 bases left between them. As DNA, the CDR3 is TGTGCCAGCCAAGGGCGGCTAAGCTCCTACAATGAGCAGTTCTTC. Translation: CASQGRLSSYNEQFF.

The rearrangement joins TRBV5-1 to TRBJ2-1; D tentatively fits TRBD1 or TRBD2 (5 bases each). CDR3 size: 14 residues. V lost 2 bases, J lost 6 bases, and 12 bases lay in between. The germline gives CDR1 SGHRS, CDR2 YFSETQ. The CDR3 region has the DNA TGCGCCAGCAGCTTCGCCGGGACCACCAATGAGCAGTTCTTC. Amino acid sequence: CASSFAGTTNEQFF.

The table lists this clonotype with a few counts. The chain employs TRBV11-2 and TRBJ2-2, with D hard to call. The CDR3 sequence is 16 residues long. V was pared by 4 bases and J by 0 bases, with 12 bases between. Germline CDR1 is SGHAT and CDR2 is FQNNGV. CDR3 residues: CASSSPIRANTGELFF. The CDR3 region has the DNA TGTGCCAGCAGCTCCCCGATCCGGGCGAACACCGGGGAGCTGTTTTTT.

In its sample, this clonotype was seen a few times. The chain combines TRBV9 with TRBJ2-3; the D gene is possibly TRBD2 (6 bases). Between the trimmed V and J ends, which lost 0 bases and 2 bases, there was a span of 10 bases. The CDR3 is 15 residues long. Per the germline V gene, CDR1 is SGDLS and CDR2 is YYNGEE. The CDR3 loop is CASSVASGYTDTQYF. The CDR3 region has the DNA TGTGCCAGCAGCGTAGCGAGCGGGTACACAGATACGCAGTATTTT.

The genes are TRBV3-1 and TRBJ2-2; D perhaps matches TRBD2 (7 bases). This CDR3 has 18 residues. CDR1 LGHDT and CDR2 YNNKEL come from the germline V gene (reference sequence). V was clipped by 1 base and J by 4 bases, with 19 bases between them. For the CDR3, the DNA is TGTGCCAGCAGCCAAGGTAGTCGGGGGGCCAACCCCACCGGGGAGCTGTTTTTT. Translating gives CASSQGSRGANPTGELFF.

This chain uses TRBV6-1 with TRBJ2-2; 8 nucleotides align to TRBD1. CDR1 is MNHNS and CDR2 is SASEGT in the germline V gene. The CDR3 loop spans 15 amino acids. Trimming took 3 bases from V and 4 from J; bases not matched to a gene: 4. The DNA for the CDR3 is TGTGCCAGCAGTGACAGGGGGCGGTCCACCGGGGAGCTGTTTTTT. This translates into CASSDRGRSTGELFF.

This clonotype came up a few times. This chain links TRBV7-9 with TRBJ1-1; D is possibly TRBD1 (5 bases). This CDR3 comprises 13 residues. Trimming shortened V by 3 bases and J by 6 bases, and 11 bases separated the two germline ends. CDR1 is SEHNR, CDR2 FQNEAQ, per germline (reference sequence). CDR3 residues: CASSLWGGAEAFF. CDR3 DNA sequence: TGTGCCAGCAGCTTGTGGGGGGGGGCTGAAGCTTTCTTT.

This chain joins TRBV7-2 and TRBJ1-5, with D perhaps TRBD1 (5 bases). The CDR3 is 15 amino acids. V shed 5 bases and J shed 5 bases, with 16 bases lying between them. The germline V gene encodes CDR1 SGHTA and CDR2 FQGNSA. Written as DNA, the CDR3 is TGTGCCAGCAGCCCGCGGGGGGGGGAGTATCAGCCCCAGCATTTT. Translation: CASSPRGGEYQPQHF.

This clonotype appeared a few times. The CDR3 DNA sequence: TGTGCCAGCCTCTCGCGGGGCTCGGGAGAGACCCAGTACTTC. Translating it yields CASLSRGSGETQYF. The chain is built from TRBV12-3 or TRBV12-4 and TRBJ2-5; possible D gene TRBD2, 6 bases. Trimming pared 8 bases from V and 4 bases from J, leaving 17 bases between. This CDR3 has 14 residues.

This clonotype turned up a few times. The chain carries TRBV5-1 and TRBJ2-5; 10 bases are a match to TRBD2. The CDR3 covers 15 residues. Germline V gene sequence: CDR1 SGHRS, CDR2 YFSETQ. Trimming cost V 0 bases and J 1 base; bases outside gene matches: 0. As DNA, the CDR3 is TGCGCCAGCAGCTTGGCTAGCGGGGGCCAAGAGACCCAGTACTTC. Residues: CASSLASGGQETQYF.

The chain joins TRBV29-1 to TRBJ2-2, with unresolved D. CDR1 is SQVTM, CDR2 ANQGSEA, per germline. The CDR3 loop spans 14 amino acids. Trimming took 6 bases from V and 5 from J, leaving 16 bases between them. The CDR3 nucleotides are TGCAGCGTCGGCATGGACGGTTTAACCGGGGAGCTGTTTTTT. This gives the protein CSVGMDGLTGELFF.

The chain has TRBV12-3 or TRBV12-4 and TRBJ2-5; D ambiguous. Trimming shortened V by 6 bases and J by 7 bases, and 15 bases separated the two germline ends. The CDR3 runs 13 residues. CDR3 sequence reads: CASRSTSRVTQYF. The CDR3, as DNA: TGTGCCAGCAGATCGACCAGCCGGGTGACCCAGTACTTC.

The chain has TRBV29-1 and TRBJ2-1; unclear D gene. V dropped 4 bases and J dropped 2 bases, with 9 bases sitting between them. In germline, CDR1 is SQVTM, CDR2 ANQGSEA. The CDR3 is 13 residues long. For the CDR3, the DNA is TGCAGCGTTGTAAAGGAGACCTACAATGAGCAGTTCTTC. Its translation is CSVVKETYNEQFF.

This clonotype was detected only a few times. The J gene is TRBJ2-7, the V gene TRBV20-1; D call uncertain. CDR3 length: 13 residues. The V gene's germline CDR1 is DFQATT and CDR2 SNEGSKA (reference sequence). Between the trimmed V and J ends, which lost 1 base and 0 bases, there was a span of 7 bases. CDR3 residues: CSARGYTSYEQYF. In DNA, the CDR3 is TGCAGTGCTAGAGGGTACACCTCCTACGAGCAGTACTTC.

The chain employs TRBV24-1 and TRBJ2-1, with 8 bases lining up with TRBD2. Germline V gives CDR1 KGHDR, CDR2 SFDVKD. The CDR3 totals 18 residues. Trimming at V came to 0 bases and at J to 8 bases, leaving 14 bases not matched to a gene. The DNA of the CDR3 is TGTGCCACCAGTGATTTGGCGGGGCTAGCGGGCGGAAACTATGAGCAGTTCTTC. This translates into CATSDLAGLAGGNYEQFF.

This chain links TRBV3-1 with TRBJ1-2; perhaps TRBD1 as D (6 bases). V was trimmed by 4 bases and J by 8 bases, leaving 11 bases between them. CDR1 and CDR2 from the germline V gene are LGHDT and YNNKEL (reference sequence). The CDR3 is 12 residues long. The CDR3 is CASSPDRGGYTF. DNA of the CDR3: TGTGCCAGCAGCCCGGACAGAGGGGGCTACACCTTC.

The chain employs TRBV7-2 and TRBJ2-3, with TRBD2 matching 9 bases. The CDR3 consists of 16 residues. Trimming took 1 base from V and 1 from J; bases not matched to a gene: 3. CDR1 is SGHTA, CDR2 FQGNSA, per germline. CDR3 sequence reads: CASSLVAGGGTDTQYF. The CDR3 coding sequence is TGTGCCAGCAGCTTAGTGGCGGGAGGGGGCACAGATACGCAGTATTTT.

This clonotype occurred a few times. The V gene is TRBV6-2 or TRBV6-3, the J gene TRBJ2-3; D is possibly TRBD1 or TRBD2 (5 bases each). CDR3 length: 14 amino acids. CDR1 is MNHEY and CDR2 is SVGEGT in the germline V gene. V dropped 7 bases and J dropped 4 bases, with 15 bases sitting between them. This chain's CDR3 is CASKEWGWADTQYF. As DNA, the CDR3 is TGTGCCAGCAAAGAGTGGGGGTGGGCAGATACGCAGTATTTT.

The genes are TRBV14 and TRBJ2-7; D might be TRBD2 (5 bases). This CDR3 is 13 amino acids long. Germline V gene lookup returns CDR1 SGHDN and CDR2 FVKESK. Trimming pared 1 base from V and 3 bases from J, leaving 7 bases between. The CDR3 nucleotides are TGTGCCAGCAGCCAAGTAGCGCACTACGAGCAGTACTTC. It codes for CASSQVAHYEQYF.

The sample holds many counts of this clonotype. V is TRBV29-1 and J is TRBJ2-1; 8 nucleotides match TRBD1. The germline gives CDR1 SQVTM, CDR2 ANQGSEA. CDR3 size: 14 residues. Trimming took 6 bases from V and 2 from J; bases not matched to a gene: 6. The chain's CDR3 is CSVSDRGPYNEQFF. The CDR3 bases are TGCAGCGTCAGCGACAGGGGCCCCTACAATGAGCAGTTCTTC.

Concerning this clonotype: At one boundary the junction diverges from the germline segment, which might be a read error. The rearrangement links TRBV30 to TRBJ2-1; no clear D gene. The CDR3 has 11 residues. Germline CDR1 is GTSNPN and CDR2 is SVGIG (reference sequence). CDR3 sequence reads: CAWSVGGEQIF. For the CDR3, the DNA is TGTGCCTGGAGTGTAGGTGGTGAGCAGATCTTC.

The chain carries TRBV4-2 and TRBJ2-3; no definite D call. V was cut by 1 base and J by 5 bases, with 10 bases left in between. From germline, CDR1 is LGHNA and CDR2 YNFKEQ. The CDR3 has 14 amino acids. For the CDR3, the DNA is TGTGCCAGCAGCCAAGGGGTGGCCGTAGATACGCAGTATTTT. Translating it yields CASSQGVAVDTQYF.

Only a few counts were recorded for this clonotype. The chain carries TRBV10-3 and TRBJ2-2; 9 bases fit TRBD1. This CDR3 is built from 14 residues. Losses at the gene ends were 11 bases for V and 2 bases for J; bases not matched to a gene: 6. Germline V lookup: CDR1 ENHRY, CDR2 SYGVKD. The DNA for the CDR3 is TGTGCCGTGGGACAGGGCGGTAACACCGGGGAGCTGTTTTTT. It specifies CAVGQGGNTGELFF.

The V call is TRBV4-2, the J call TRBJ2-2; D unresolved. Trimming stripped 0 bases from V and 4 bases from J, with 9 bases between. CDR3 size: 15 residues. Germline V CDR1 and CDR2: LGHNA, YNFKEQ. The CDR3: CASSQDVGITGELFF. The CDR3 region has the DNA TGTGCCAGCAGCCAAGATGTAGGGATCACCGGGGAGCTGTTTTTT.

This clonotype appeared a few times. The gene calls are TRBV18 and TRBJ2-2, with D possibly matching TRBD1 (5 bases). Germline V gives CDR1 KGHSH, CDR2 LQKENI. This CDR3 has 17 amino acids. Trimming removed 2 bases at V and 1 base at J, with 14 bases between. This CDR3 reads CASSPEQPQGNTGELFF. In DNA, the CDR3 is TGTGCCAGCTCACCAGAGCAACCTCAGGGGAACACCGGGGAGCTGTTTTTT. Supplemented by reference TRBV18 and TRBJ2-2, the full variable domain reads NAGVMQNPRHLVRRRGQEARLRCSPMKGHSHVYWYRQLPEEGLKFMVYLQKENIIDESGMPKERFSAEFPKEGPSILRIQQVVRGDSAAYFCASSPEQPQGNTGELFFGEGSRLTVL.

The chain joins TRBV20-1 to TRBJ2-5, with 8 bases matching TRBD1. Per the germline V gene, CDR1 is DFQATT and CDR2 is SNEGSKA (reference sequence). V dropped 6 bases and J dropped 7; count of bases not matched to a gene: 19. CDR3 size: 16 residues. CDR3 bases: TGCAGTGCCCTTCGGCAACTAGCAGGGGGCCGCGGGACCCAGTACTTC. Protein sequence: CSALRQLAGGRGTQYF.